These 2 T cell receptor beta chains came from one sample sequenced in a study of blood T cell repertoires in COVID-19. Assay used: immunoSEQ multiplex PCR; TCRdb lists only in-frame clones, some missing. Seen here are 200,000 to 250,000 clones, 86% observed once, and the top ten hold 2% to 2.5%. Material for sequencing was PBMCs or T cells enriched from blood (not recorded which). The origin of the receptors is a woman between 50 and 59 years old who had recovered from COVID-19.

The rearrangement joins TRBV4-3 to TRBJ2-1, with TRBD1 identical over 7 bases. The CDR3 has 16 amino acids. Germline V gene sequence: CDR1 LGHNA, CDR2 YSLEER. V dropped 2 bases and J dropped 3; count of bases not matched to a gene: 7. As DNA, the CDR3 is TGCGCCAGCAGCCAATCGGACAGGATTAACTACAATGAGCAGTTCTTC. It is translated as CASSQSDRINYNEQFF.

V is TRBV7-2 and J is TRBJ2-5; the match to TRBD1 covers 8 bases. CDR1 and CDR2 (germline): SGHTA, FQGNSA. CDR3 size: 15 residues. V shed 4 bases, J shed 6 bases, and the junction held 10 bases outside the gene matches. CDR3 bases: TGTGCCAGCAGCTCAGTGACAGGGGTTGGTAAGACCCAGTACTTC. The encoded protein is CASSSVTGVGKTQYF. Complete variable domain (other parts from reference TRBV7-2 and TRBJ2-5): GAGVSQSPSNKVTEKGKDVELRCDPISGHTALYWYRQSLGQGLEFLIYFQGNSAPDKSGLPSDRFSAERTGGSVSTLTIQRTQQEDSAVYLCASSSVTGVGKTQYFGPGTRLLVL.